This TCR beta chain was obtained from a study of shared clonotypes between healthy human individuals. General observations from the study: Approximately 5% was the fraction of naive CD4 clonotypes found shared across a few donors.

CDR1 and CDR2 (germline): MGHRA, YSYEKL. The CDR3 spans 14 residues. Trimming cost V 4 bases and J 4 bases; bases outside gene matches: 4. On this clone: Its antigen is still unknown. The sample holds other DNA sequences that translate to the same CDR3.

TCRdb keeps only in-frame clones here, not all; method: immunoSEQ multiplex PCR. The profile shows approximately 650,000 clones, roughly 96% of them singletons. The naive CD8 population came from CD45RO-negative cells selected for CCR7, without terminally differentiated effector memory CD45RA+ cells. The clonotype originates from a woman aged 25 to 45 in good health. The specimen sequenced was naive CD8+ T cells sorted from blood. The chain carries TRBV4-1 and TRBJ2-5; 9 bases align to TRBD1. The DNA for the CDR3 is TGCGCCAGCAGCCTTCGACAGGGGGGAGAGACCCAGTACTTC. The encoded protein is CASSLRQGGETQYF.